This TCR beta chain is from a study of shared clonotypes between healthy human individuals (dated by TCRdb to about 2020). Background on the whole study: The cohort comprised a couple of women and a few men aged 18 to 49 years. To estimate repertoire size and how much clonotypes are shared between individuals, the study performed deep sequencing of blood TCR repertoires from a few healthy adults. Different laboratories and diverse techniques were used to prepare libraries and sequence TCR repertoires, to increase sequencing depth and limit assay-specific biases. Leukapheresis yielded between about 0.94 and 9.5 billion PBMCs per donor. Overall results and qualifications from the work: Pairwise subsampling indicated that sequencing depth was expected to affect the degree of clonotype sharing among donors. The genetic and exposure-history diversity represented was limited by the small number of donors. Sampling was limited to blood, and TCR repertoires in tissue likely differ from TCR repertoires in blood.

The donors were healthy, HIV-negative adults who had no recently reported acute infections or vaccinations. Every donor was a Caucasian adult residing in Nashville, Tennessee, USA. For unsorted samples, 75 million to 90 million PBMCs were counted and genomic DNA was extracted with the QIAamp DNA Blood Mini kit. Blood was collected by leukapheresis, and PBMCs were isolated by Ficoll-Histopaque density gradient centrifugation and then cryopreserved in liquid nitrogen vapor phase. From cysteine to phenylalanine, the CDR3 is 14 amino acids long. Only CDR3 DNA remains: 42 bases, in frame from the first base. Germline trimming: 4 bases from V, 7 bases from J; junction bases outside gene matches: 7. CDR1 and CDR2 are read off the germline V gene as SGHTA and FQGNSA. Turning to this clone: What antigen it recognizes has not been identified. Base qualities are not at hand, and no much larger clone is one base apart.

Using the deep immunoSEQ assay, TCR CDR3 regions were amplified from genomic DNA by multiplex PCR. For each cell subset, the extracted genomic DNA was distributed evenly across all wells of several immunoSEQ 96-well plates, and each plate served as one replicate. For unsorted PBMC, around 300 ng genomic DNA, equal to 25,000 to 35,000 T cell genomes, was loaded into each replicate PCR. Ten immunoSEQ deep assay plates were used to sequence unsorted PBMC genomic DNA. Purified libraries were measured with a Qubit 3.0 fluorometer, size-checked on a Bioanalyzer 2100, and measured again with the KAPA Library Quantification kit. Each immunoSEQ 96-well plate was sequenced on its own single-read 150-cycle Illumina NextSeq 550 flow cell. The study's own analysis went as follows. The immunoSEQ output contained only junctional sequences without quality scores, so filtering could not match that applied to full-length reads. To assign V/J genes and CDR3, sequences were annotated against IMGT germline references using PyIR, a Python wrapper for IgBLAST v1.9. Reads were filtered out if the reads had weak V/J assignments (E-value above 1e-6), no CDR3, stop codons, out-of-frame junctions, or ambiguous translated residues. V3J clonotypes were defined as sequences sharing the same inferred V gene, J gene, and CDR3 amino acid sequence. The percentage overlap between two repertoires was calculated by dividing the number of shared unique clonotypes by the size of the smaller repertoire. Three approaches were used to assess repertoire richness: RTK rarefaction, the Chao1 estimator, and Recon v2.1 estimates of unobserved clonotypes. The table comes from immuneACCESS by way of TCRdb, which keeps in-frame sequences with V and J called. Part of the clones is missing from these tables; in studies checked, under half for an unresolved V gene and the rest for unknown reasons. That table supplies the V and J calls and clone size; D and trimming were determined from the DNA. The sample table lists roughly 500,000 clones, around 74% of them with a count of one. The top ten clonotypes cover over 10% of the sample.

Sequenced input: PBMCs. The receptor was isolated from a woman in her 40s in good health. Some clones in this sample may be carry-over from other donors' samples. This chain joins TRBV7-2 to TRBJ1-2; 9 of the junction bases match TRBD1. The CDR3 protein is CASSSTGGLGGYTF. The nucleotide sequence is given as TGTGCCAGCAGCTCCACAGGGGGCTTAGGTGGCTACACCTTC.